This passage covers 30 T cell receptor beta chains from one sample sequenced in a study of blood T cell repertoires in COVID-19. Method: immunoSEQ multiplex PCR; TCRdb's copy keeps in-frame clones and lacks some. The sample lists approximately 270,000 clones; under 85% were seen once. The sequenced sample consisted of peripheral blood. Source of these receptors: a human donor with COVID-19, enrolled during active disease. The donor label of this sample is uncertain.

Of note for this clone: This specimen includes other DNA sequences encoding the same CDR3. The gene calls are TRBV3-1 (or the pseudogene TRBV3-2) and TRBJ2-7; possible D gene TRBD1, 6 bases. In germline, CDR1 is LGHDT, CDR2 YNNKEL (reference sequence). Trimming took off 4 bases at V and 3 bases at J, with 13 bases between the two ends. The CDR3 runs to 14 residues. Written as DNA, the CDR3 is TGTGCCAGCAGCCTAGGGGGTGGTAGCTACGAGCAGTACTTC. Translated, it gives CASSLGGGSYEQYF.

This chain joins TRBV5-1 and TRBJ1-2; 8 nucleotides align to TRBD1. Germline lookup yields CDR1 SGHRS and CDR2 YFSETQ. V trimming: 4 bases; J trimming: 2 bases; junction bases outside the gene matches: 4. The CDR3 covers 14 residues. The chain's CDR3 is CASSPTGENYGYTF. CDR3 nucleotide sequence: TGCGCCAGCAGCCCGACAGGGGAGAACTATGGCTACACCTTC.

The chain joins TRBV4-1 to TRBJ1-4; 10 bases map to TRBD1. The V gene's germline CDR1 is MGHRA and CDR2 YSYEKL. The V gene end was trimmed by 3 bases and the J gene end by 3 bases; junction bases not matched to a gene: 7. This CDR3 spans 17 amino acids. The CDR3 DNA reads TGCGCCAGCAGCCAGGGGGACAGGGGAGGTCCTAATGAAAAACTGTTTTTT. Protein sequence: CASSQGDRGGPNEKLFF.

This clone was counted at least ten times. The chain employs TRBV2 and TRBJ2-4; TRBD2 is a possible D gene (6 bases). Trimming cost V 9 bases and J 9 bases, with 18 bases left between them. Germline V CDR1 and CDR2: SNHLY, FYNNEI. The CDR3 contains 13 residues. CDR3 residues: CASRPGPRGIQYF. The CDR3 DNA follows: TGTGCCAGTCGACCGGGACCGCGGGGCATTCAGTACTTC.

The V call is TRBV5-5, the J call TRBJ1-5; maybe TRBD1 (5 bases). The germline V gene has CDR1 SGHKS and CDR2 YYEKEE (reference sequence). The CDR3 extends over 16 amino acids. Trimming left V 4 bases short and J 4 bases short, with 18 bases between. The CDR3 region is CASSASQLGGNQPQHF. The CDR3 DNA sequence: TGTGCCAGCAGCGCGAGCCAGCTCGGGGGTAATCAGCCCCAGCATTTT.

The rearrangement uses TRBV6-4 and TRBJ1-1; D gene ambiguous. Per germline, CDR1 MRHNA and CDR2 SNTAGT. Trimming shortened V by 3 bases and J by 1 base, and 12 bases separated the two germline ends. There are 15 residues in the CDR3. CDR3 amino acids: CASSESPGSNTEAFF. The CDR3 DNA reads TGTGCCAGCAGTGAAAGTCCGGGATCGAACACTGAAGCTTTCTTT.

This rearrangement joins TRBV7-2 to TRBJ2-1; 8 nucleotides agree with TRBD1. This CDR3 contains 14 residues. Germline assignment: CDR1 SGHTA and CDR2 FQGNSA. Germline trimming cut 5 bases from V and 5 bases from J; bases unmatched to any gene: 5. The CDR3 DNA sequence: TGTGCCAGCAGCGCGGACAGGGTCCACAATGAGCAGTTCTTC. Residues: CASSADRVHNEQFF.

The CDR3 protein is CASRLQGVTYGYTF. CDR3 nucleotides: TGTGCCAGCAGGCTTCAGGGGGTAACCTATGGCTACACCTTC. The rearrangement uses TRBV7-9 and TRBJ1-2, with 7 bases aligning to TRBD1. This CDR3 has 14 amino acids. V gave up 6 bases and J gave up 4 bases; unmatched junction bases: 8. The germline V gene has CDR1 SEHNR and CDR2 FQNEAQ (reference sequence).

V usage is TRBV6-2 or TRBV6-3 and J usage is TRBJ2-7; 10 nucleotides align to TRBD2. V lost 2 bases to trimming and J lost 4 bases; unmatched junction nucleotides: 5. The CDR3 loop spans 15 amino acids. CDR1 and CDR2 from the germline V gene are MNHEY and SVGEGT. CDR3 DNA: TGTGCCAGCAGTTACGGGATTAGCGGGAGGTACGAGCAGTACTTC. Its translation: CASSYGISGRYEQYF.

V and J are TRBV6-1 and TRBJ2-1, with 13 bases lining up with TRBD2. Germline V lookup: CDR1 MNHNS, CDR2 SASEGT. V lost 7 bases and J lost 4; bases outside the gene matches: 4. The CDR3 extends over 15 amino acids. CDR3 sequence reads: CASNLGLAGYNEQFF. The CDR3 DNA sequence: TGTGCCAGCAACTTGGGACTAGCGGGGTACAATGAGCAGTTCTTC.

This clone was seen more than once but under ten times. The gene calls are TRBV28 and TRBJ2-2; D call uncertain. The ends were cut back, 3 bases at V and 4 bases at J, with 6 bases in the middle. Germline CDR1 is MDHEN and CDR2 is SYDVKM. The CDR3 has 13 amino acids. The CDR3 spells CASSFGATGELFF. CDR3 nucleotide sequence: TGTGCCAGCAGTTTTGGAGCCACCGGGGAGCTGTTTTTT.

The chain combines TRBV6-5 with TRBJ1-3; 7 positions match TRBD1. The V and J ends lost 7 bases and 2 bases, in that order; junction bases with no gene match: 2. CDR1 is MNHEY and CDR2 is SVGAGI in the germline V gene. The CDR3 has 13 residues. In DNA, the CDR3 is TGTGCCAGCAATGGACAGGCTGGAAACACCATATATTTT. Its translation is CASNGQAGNTIYF.

This clone has just one count. The chain employs TRBV19 and TRBJ2-7; TRBD1 agrees at 8 bases. V lost 4 bases to trimming and J lost 4 bases; unmatched junction nucleotides: 6. Per the germline V gene, CDR1 is LNHDA and CDR2 is SQIVND (reference sequence). The length of the CDR3 is 14 residues. CDR3 DNA: TGTGCCAGTAGTACCACAGGGGGAGTATACGAGCAGTACTTC. This sequence encodes CASSTTGGVYEQYF.

The V call is TRBV19, the J call TRBJ1-2, with TRBD1 as a possible D gene (5 bases). The CDR3 loop spans 15 amino acids. Trimming removed 5 bases from V and 4 bases from J, with 17 bases in between. The germline gives CDR1 LNHDA, CDR2 SQIVND (reference sequence). The CDR3 spells CASSSPGRFSYGYTF. DNA of the CDR3: TGTGCCAGTAGTTCTCCAGGGCGTTTTAGCTATGGCTACACCTTC.

This rearrangement joins TRBV18 to TRBJ2-1; the D gene is possibly TRBD2 (6 bases). V was pared by 5 bases and J by 4 bases, with 9 bases between. The CDR3 is made up of 13 amino acids. The germline CDR1 and CDR2 sequences are KGHSH and LQKENI. CDR3 nucleotide sequence: TGTGCCAGCTCATCGACTAGTTACAATGAGCAGTTCTTC. Translating gives CASSSTSYNEQFF. Drawing the rest from reference TRBV18 and TRBJ2-1, the complete variable domain is NAGVMQNPRHLVRRRGQEARLRCSPMKGHSHVYWYRQLPEEGLKFMVYLQKENIIDESGMPKERFSAEFPKEGPSILRIQQVVRGDSAAYFCASSSTSYNEQFFGPGTRLTVL.

The chain carries TRBV10-3 and TRBJ1-2; no firm D call. V was shortened by 0 bases and J by 6 bases, with 8 bases between the two germline ends. CDR3 length: 13 amino acids. CDR1 and CDR2 from the germline V gene are ENHRY and SYGVKD. Written as DNA, the CDR3 is TGTGCCATCAGTGAGTCATCCGGGGATGGCTACACCTTC. Its translation is CAISESSGDGYTF.

V and J are TRBV5-4 and TRBJ1-4, with TRBD1 matching 8 bases. The trim removed 4 bases at V and 4 bases at J, leaving 6 bases unmatched. Per germline, CDR1 SGHNT and CDR2 YYREEE (reference sequence). This CDR3 is built from 15 residues. CDR3 loop: CASSPGTGINEKLFF. CDR3 sequence (DNA): TGTGCCAGCAGCCCAGGGACAGGTATTAATGAAAAACTGTTTTTT. Looking up the rest from reference TRBV5-4 and TRBJ1-4 gives the full variable domain: ETGVTQSPTHLIKTRGQQVTLRCSSQSGHNTVSWYQQALGQGPQFIFQYYREEENGRGNFPPRFSGLQFPNYSSELNVNALELDDSALYLCASSPGTGINEKLFFGSGTQLSVL.

The sample holds one count of this clone. CDR3 region: CASRDSLYYGNTIYF. The CDR3 nucleotides read TGTGCCAGCAGGGACAGTTTATATTATGGAAACACCATATATTTT. The chain links TRBV2 to TRBJ1-3, with a possible D match to TRBD1 (6 bases). Trimming stripped 6 bases from V and 3 bases from J, with 15 bases between. This CDR3 is 15 amino acids long. Germline V gene data show CDR1 as SNHLY and CDR2 as FYNNEI.

This clone has only a few counts. This chain links TRBV19 with TRBJ2-1; no clear D. Germline V gives CDR1 LNHDA, CDR2 SQIVND (reference sequence). There are 11 residues in the CDR3. V shed 10 bases and J shed 7 bases, with 11 bases lying between them. CDR3 nucleotide sequence: TGTGCCACCTACTCCTTTAATGAGCAGTTCTTC. As protein: CATYSFNEQFF. The whole variable domain, filled in from reference TRBV19 and TRBJ2-1, reads DGGITQSPKYLFRKEGQNVTLSCEQNLNHDAMYWYRQDPGQGLRLIYYSQIVNDFQKGDIAEGYSVSREKKESFPLTVTSAQKNPTAFYLCATYSFNEQFFGPGTRLTVL.

The chain has TRBV18 and TRBJ1-2; tentatively, D is TRBD1 (5 bases). Per germline, CDR1 KGHSH and CDR2 LQKENI. V was clipped by 2 bases and J by 0 bases, with 16 bases between them. The CDR3 has 17 residues. Here the CDR3 reads CASSPSSVGVTNYGYTF. The CDR3 nucleotides are TGTGCCAGCTCACCATCCTCCGTAGGGGTCACTAACTATGGCTACACCTTC.

The genes are TRBV7-3 and TRBJ2-2; 16 positions agree with TRBD2. The CDR3 loop spans 18 amino acids. Germline V gene sequence: CDR1 SGHTA, CDR2 FQGTGA. V lost 10 bases, J lost 7 bases, and 15 bases stayed unmatched. The CDR3 DNA reads as TGTGCCACACCCCCCGGGACTAGCGGGAGGGCCCGGGGCGGGGAGCTGTTTTTT. Translated: CATPPGTSGRARGGELFF.

The genes are TRBV27 and TRBJ2-1, with TRBD2 matching over 16 bases. Germline lookup yields CDR1 MNHEY and CDR2 SMNVEV (reference sequence). The CDR3 totals 16 residues. V shed 4 bases, J shed 6 bases, and the junction held 3 bases outside the gene matches. The CDR3 bases are TGTGCCAGCAGTTCCGGGACTAGCGGGAGGGCCAATGAGCAGTTCTTC. As protein: CASSSGTSGRANEQFF.

The chain recombines TRBV29-1 with TRBJ2-1; 13 nucleotides align to TRBD2. The junction had 1 base not matched to a gene; V was cut back by 6 bases and J by 5 bases. Germline V gene data show CDR1 as SQVTM and CDR2 as ANQGSEA. This CDR3 is built from 13 residues. The CDR3 is CSVGLAGDNEQFF. The CDR3 DNA follows: TGCAGCGTCGGACTAGCGGGGGACAATGAGCAGTTCTTC.

This clone has a single count. The CDR3 nucleotides read TGTGCCTGGAGTTACAGGGGCTACGGCTACACCTTC. Protein: CAWSYRGYGYTF. This chain uses TRBV30 with TRBJ1-2; 7 bases align to TRBD1. The CDR3 runs to 12 residues. V lost 2 bases to trimming and J lost 8 bases; unmatched junction nucleotides: 5. Germline V lookup: CDR1 GTSNPN, CDR2 SVGIG (reference sequence).

The J gene is TRBJ2-1, the V gene TRBV7-3; 7 bases map to TRBD2. Germline CDR1 reads SGHTA; CDR2 reads FQGTGA. The junction had 2 bases not matched to a gene; V was cut back by 4 bases and J by 5 bases. This CDR3 spans 13 amino acids. The CDR3, as DNA: TGTGCCAGCAGCTCGGGACTACACAATGAGCAGTTCTTC. It is translated as CASSSGLHNEQFF. Full variable domain (outside the CDR3, taken from reference TRBV7-3 and TRBJ2-1): GAGVSQTPSNKVTEKGKYVELRCDPISGHTALYWYRQSLGQGPEFLIYFQGTGAADDSGLPNDRFFAVRPEGSVSTLKIQRTERGDSAVYLCASSSGLHNEQFFGPGTRLTVL.

The rearrangement links TRBV29-1 to TRBJ1-4, with TRBD1 identical over 7 bases. With 7 bases clipped from V and 10 bases from J, the junction kept 21 bases outside the gene matches. This CDR3 comprises 16 residues. Germline V gene lookup returns CDR1 SQVTM and CDR2 ANQGSEA. The CDR3 DNA sequence: TGCAGCGGCGGAGATGCACAAACAGGGGTGGGGGGAAAACTGTTTTTT. Its translation: CSGGDAQTGVGGKLFF.

The CDR3 region has the DNA TGTGCCAGTAAAGAGGGCTCCAATTCACCCCTCCACTTT. Translating it yields CASKEGSNSPLHF. The chain carries TRBV19 and TRBJ1-6; D is undetermined. The germline V gene encodes CDR1 LNHDA and CDR2 SQIVND (reference sequence). The CDR3 is 13 residues long. V lost 7 bases and J 7 bases, leaving 11 bases between the germline ends.

J is TRBJ2-6 and V is TRBV7-9, with D unresolved. This CDR3 spans 17 amino acids. CDR1 and CDR2 (germline): SEHNR, FQNEAQ (reference sequence). V was cut by 6 bases and J by 2 bases, with 17 bases left in between. Written as DNA, the CDR3 is TGTGCCAGCAGACCAGCGACGGCCTTCGCTGGGGCCAACGTCCTGACTTTC. It is translated as CASRPATAFAGANVLTF. Using reference TRBV7-9 and TRBJ2-6 for the parts outside the CDR3, the full variable domain is DTGVSQNPRHKITKRGQNVTFRCDPISEHNRLYWYRQTLGQGPEFLTYFQNEAQLEKSRLLSDRFSAERPKGSFSTLEIQRTEQGDSAMYLCASRPATAFAGANVLTFGAGSRLTVL.

CDR3 region: CASSQPGRGGPEAFF. The CDR3 DNA reads as TGCGCCAGCAGCCAACCCGGACGGGGTGGTCCTGAAGCTTTCTTT. The chain joins TRBV4-1 to TRBJ1-1; no definite D call. V gave up 2 bases and J gave up 6 bases, with 16 bases separating them. The V gene's germline CDR1 is MGHRA and CDR2 YSYEKL. The CDR3 totals 15 residues.

The CDR3 nucleotides read TGTGCCAGCAGTTACAGGCAGGTTAGCAATCAGCCCCAGCATTTT. Protein: CASSYRQVSNQPQHF. The chain combines TRBV6-6 with TRBJ1-5; D remains ambiguous. CDR3 length: 15 amino acids. Per the germline V gene, CDR1 is MNHNY and CDR2 is SVGAGI (reference sequence). Trimming stripped 2 bases from V and 0 bases from J, with 8 bases between.